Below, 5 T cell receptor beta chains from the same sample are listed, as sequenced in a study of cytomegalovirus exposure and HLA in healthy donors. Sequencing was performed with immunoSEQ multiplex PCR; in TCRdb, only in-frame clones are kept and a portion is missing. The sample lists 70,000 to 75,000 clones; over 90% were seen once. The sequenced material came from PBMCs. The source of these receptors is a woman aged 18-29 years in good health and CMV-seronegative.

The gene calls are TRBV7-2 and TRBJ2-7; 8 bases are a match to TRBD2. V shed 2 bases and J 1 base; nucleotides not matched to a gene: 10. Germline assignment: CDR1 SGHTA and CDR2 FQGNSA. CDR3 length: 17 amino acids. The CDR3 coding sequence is TGTGCCAGCAGCTTAATGAGCGGGAGTACGGTATCCTACGAGCAGTACTTC. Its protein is CASSLMSGSTVSYEQYF.

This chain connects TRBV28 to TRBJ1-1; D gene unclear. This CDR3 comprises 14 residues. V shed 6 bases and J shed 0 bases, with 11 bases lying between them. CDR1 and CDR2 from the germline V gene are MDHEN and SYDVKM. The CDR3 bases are TGTGCCAGCAGCGGTCTCAAACTGAACACTGAAGCTTTCTTT. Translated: CASSGLKLNTEAFF.

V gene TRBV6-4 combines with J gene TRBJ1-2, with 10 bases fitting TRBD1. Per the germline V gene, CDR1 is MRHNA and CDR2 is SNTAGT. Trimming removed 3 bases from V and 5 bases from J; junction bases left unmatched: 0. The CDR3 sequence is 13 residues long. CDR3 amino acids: CASSEGQGYGYTF. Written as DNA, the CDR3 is TGTGCCAGCAGTGAGGGACAGGGGTATGGCTACACCTTC.

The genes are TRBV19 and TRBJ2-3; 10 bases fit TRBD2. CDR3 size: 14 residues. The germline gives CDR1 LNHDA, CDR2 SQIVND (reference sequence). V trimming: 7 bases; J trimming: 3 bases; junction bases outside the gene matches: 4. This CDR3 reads CASNKAGGTDTQYF. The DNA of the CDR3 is TGTGCCAGTAATAAAGCGGGAGGGACAGATACGCAGTATTTT.

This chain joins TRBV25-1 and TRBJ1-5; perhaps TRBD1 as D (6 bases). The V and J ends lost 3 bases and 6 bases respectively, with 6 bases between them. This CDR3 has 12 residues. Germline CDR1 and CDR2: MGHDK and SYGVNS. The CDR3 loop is CASSEDSQPQHF. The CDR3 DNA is TGTGCCAGCAGTGAGGACAGTCAGCCCCAGCATTTT.